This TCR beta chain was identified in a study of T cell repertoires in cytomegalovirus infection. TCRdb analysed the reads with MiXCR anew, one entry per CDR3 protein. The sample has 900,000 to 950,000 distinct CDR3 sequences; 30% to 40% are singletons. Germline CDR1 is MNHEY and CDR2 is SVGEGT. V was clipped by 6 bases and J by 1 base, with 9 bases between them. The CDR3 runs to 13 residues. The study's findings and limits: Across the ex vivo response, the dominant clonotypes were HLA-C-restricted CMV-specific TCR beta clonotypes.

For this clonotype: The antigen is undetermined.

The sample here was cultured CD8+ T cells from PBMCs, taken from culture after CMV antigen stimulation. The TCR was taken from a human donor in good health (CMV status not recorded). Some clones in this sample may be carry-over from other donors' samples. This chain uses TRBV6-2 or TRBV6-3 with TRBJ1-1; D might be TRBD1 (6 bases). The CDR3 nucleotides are TGTGCCAGCAGATGGGACACGAACACTGAAGCTTTCTTT. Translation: CASRWDTNTEAFF.